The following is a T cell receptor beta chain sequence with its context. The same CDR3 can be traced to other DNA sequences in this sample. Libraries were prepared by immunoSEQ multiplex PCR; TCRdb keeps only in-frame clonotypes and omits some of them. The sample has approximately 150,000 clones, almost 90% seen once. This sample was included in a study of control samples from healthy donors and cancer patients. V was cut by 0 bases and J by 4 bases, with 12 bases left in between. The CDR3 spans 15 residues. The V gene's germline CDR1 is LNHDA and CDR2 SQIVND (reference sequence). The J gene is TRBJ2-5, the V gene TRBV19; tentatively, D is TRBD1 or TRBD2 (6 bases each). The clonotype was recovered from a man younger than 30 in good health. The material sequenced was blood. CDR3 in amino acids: CASSIDGGPRETQYF. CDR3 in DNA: TGTGCCAGTAGTATAGACGGGGGCCCTAGAGAGACCCAGTACTTC.